One and the same sample provided the 20 T cell receptor beta chains below, sequenced in a study of shared clonotypes between healthy human individuals. Method: immunoSEQ multiplex PCR; TCRdb's copy keeps in-frame clones and lacks some. The repertoire holds roughly 850,000 clones, with 95% to 97% as singletons. Terminally differentiated effector memory CD45RA+ cells were excluded from the naive CD8 cells, which were CD45RO-negative and positively selected for CCR7. The sample was naive CD8+ T cells sorted from blood. These receptors were collected from a man aged 25-45 years in good health.

The gene calls are TRBV9 and TRBJ1-2; 8 bases map to TRBD1. This CDR3 is 15 amino acids long. Trimming cost V 3 bases and J 1 base; bases outside gene matches: 5. Germline CDR1 reads SGDLS; CDR2 reads YYNGEE. The CDR3 DNA follows: TGTGCCAGCAGCGCACAGGGGGAGGTTAACTATGGCTACACCTTC. Protein product: CASSAQGEVNYGYTF.

The rearrangement links TRBV5-5 to TRBJ2-7; D call uncertain. Deletions cut 4 bases from V and 3 bases from J, with 17 bases between. CDR1 and CDR2 from the germline V gene are SGHKS and YYEKEE (reference sequence). This CDR3 comprises 15 residues. The CDR3 DNA reads as TGTGCCAGCAGCCGTTTCCCGACGGAAAACTACGAGCAGTACTTC. Amino acids: CASSRFPTENYEQYF.

DNA for the CDR3: TGTGCCAGCAGCCCGCGGGAGGGTGGCAATGAGCAGTTCTTC. Translated: CASSPREGGNEQFF. The V and J genes are TRBV7-8 and TRBJ2-1; 9 nucleotides match TRBD2. This CDR3 region has 14 residues. Per the germline V gene, CDR1 is SGHVS and CDR2 is FQNEAQ. The junction had 5 bases not matched to a gene; V was cut back by 5 bases and J by 6 bases. Full variable domain (rest looked up from reference TRBV7-8 and TRBJ2-1): GAGVSQSPRYKVAKRGQDVALRCDPISGHVSLFWYQQALGQGPEFLTYFQNEAQLDKSGLPSDRFFAERPEGSVSTLKIQRTQQEDSAVYLCASSPREGGNEQFFGPGTRLTVL.

The V call is TRBV5-4, the J call TRBJ2-7; a possible D gene is TRBD2 (5 bases). The V end lost 0 bases, the J end lost 9 bases, and 19 bases lay between the germline ends. The CDR3 has 15 residues. Germline CDR1 SGHNT, CDR2 YYREEE (reference sequence). CDR3 in amino acids: CASSLVVGEVARQYF. The CDR3 coding sequence is TGTGCCAGCAGCTTGGTTGTGGGAGAGGTAGCCAGGCAGTACTTC.

The V call is TRBV29-1, the J call TRBJ1-2, with 8 bases aligning to TRBD1. The V segment lost 7 bases and the J segment 3 bases; nucleotides outside the gene matches: 10. Germline loops: CDR1 SQVTM, CDR2 ANQGSEA. The CDR3 covers 14 residues. CDR3 sequence: CSGIQSGGDYGYTF. DNA for the CDR3: TGCAGCGGGATCCAATCAGGGGGCGACTATGGCTACACCTTC.

This clone was recorded once. V is TRBV13 and J is TRBJ1-2, with no clear D. The CDR3 totals 15 residues. Trimming shortened V by 0 bases and J by 4 bases, and 12 bases separated the two germline ends. Germline lookup yields CDR1 PRHDT and CDR2 FYEKMQ (reference sequence). As DNA, the CDR3 is TGTGCCAGCAGCTTAGGCCAGTCGGAAATCTATGGCTACACCTTC. Translated, it gives CASSLGQSEIYGYTF.

For the CDR3, the DNA is TGTGCCAGCAGCTTCTGGGGGAATGAGCAGTTCTTC. It codes for CASSFWGNEQFF. This rearrangement joins TRBV7-2 to TRBJ2-1, with D perhaps given as TRBD1 or TRBD2 (5 bases each). V was shortened by 3 bases and J by 7 bases, with 7 bases between the two germline ends. This CDR3 region has 12 residues. The germline V gene has CDR1 SGHTA and CDR2 FQGNSA. Using reference TRBV7-2 and TRBJ2-1 for the parts outside the CDR3, the full variable domain is GAGVSQSPSNKVTEKGKDVELRCDPISGHTALYWYRQSLGQGLEFLIYFQGNSAPDKSGLPSDRFSAERTGGSVSTLTIQRTQQEDSAVYLCASSFWGNEQFFGPGTRLTVL.

The chain carries TRBV6-5 and TRBJ2-7; 10 bases align to TRBD1. With V trimmed by 10 bases and J by 5 bases, 2 bases remained unmatched. The CDR3 contains 11 residues. The V gene's germline CDR1 is MNHEY and CDR2 SVGAGI. CDR3 amino acids: CANGTGDEQYF. The CDR3 DNA reads as TGTGCCAACGGGACAGGGGACGAGCAGTACTTC.

The V gene is TRBV11-2, the J gene TRBJ2-3; 9 bases align to TRBD1. CDR1 SGHAT and CDR2 FQNNGV come from the germline V gene. Losses at the gene ends were 4 bases for V and 6 bases for J; bases not matched to a gene: 8. The CDR3 consists of 15 residues. The CDR3 nucleotides are TGTGCCAGCAGCTCGATGGGGACAGGGCGTGATACGCAGTATTTT. This gives the protein CASSSMGTGRDTQYF.

The rearrangement links TRBV9 to TRBJ1-2; TRBD1 aligns across 8 bases. Trimming cost V 3 bases and J 8 bases; bases outside gene matches: 6. The CDR3 extends over 13 amino acids. CDR1 and CDR2 from the germline V gene are SGDLS and YYNGEE. CDR3 coding DNA: TGTGCCAGCAGCGCACGGACAGGGTACGGCTACACCTTC. Translation gives CASSARTGYGYTF.

The rearrangement joins TRBV9 to TRBJ2-1; D may be TRBD2 (5 bases). Trimming left V 0 bases short and J 13 bases short, with 11 bases between. In germline, CDR1 is SGDLS, CDR2 YYNGEE. This CDR3 contains 12 residues. Here the CDR3 reads CASSVDSSPQFF. The CDR3 bases are TGTGCCAGCAGCGTAGACTCTAGCCCCCAGTTCTTC.

V is TRBV11-2 and J is TRBJ1-4; possible D gene TRBD1, 5 bases. The CDR3 has 17 residues. The V end was cut by 5 bases, the J end by 8 bases, with 24 bases between. Germline values: CDR1 SGHAT, CDR2 FQNNGV. This chain's CDR3 is CASSPSGARADGEKLFF. CDR3 nucleotides: TGTGCCAGCAGCCCCAGCGGGGCGCGGGCCGATGGAGAAAAACTGTTTTTT.

In this sample, this clone turned up once. The junction and the germline gene differ at one end; a read error may be behind it. This chain connects TRBV20-1 to TRBJ1-1; no firm D call. Germline V lookup: CDR1 DFQATT, CDR2 SNEGSKA (reference sequence). The CDR3 extends over 10 amino acids. The CDR3 nucleotides read TGCAGCGCTAGAGAAACTGAAGCTTTCTTT. It codes for CSARETEAFF.

The chain couples TRBV7-9 to TRBJ2-2; weak D call: TRBD2 (5 bases). CDR1 is SEHNR, CDR2 FQNEAQ, per germline (reference sequence). This CDR3 is 18 amino acids long. V lost 2 bases, J lost 2 bases, and 18 bases lay in between. The CDR3 DNA reads TGTGCCAGCAGCTTAACGAAGGCTAGCAGCGAAAACACCGGGGAGCTGTTTTTT. Amino acids: CASSLTKASSENTGELFF.

This chain joins TRBV7-9 and TRBJ2-4; TRBD1 might be the D (5 bases). Trimming shortened V by 1 base and J by 2 bases, and 15 bases separated the two germline ends. The CDR3 is 17 amino acids. Germline CDR1 SEHNR, CDR2 FQNEAQ (reference sequence). CDR3 region: CASSLDDRAPSKNIQYF. The DNA for the CDR3 is TGTGCCAGCAGCTTAGATGACAGAGCCCCTTCCAAAAACATTCAGTACTTC.

J is TRBJ1-2 and V is TRBV29-1, with unresolved D. Germline-derived CDR1 and CDR2 are SQVTM and ANQGSEA. There are 13 residues in the CDR3. Trimming shortened V by 2 bases and J by 6 bases, and 13 bases separated the two germline ends. In DNA form, the CDR3 reads TGCAGCGTTGAATCGTTAGCAGCGGATGGCTACACCTTC. Its protein is CSVESLAADGYTF.

This chain joins TRBV15 and TRBJ2-7; 7 bases match TRBD2. The V gene end was trimmed by 0 bases and the J gene end by 7 bases; junction bases not matched to a gene: 3. CDR3 length: 13 residues. Germline loops: CDR1 LNHNV, CDR2 YYDKDF (reference sequence). CDR3 sequence: CATSRDRGVEQYF. The CDR3 DNA follows: TGTGCCACCAGCAGAGATCGGGGGGTTGAGCAGTACTTC.

This chain uses TRBV5-1 with TRBJ1-1; D unresolved. V shed 0 bases and J shed 0 bases, with 12 bases lying between them. This CDR3 comprises 16 residues. Germline CDR1 SGHRS, CDR2 YFSETQ. CDR3 amino acids: CASSLELVGLNTEAFF. CDR3 DNA: TGCGCCAGCAGCTTGGAGCTAGTAGGATTGAACACTGAAGCTTTCTTT.

This clone has just one count. The genes are TRBV4-3 and TRBJ2-7; D ambiguous. Between the trimmed V and J ends, which lost 5 bases and 0 bases, there was a span of 14 bases. Germline-derived CDR1 and CDR2 are LGHNA and YSLEER. The CDR3 length is 15 residues. CDR3 amino acids: CASSDNRMSSYEQYF. CDR3 DNA: TGCGCCAGCAGCGACAATCGGATGAGCTCCTACGAGCAGTACTTC.

V usage is TRBV15 and J usage is TRBJ2-1; 7 positions agree with TRBD2. This CDR3 region has 15 residues. The V gene end was trimmed by 1 base and the J gene end by 8 bases; junction bases not matched to a gene: 8. Germline V gives CDR1 LNHNV, CDR2 YYDKDF (reference sequence). The DNA of the CDR3 is TGTGCCACCAGCAGAGTCGGCGGGAGTTGGGATGAGCAGTTCTTC. It is translated as CATSRVGGSWDEQFF. Full variable domain (missing parts from reference TRBV15 and TRBJ2-1): DAMVIQNPRYQVTQFGKPVTLSCSQTLNHNVMYWYQQKSSQAPKLLFHYYDKDFNNEADTPDNFQSRRPNTSFCFLDIRSPGLGDTAMYLCATSRVGGSWDEQFFGPGTRLTVL.